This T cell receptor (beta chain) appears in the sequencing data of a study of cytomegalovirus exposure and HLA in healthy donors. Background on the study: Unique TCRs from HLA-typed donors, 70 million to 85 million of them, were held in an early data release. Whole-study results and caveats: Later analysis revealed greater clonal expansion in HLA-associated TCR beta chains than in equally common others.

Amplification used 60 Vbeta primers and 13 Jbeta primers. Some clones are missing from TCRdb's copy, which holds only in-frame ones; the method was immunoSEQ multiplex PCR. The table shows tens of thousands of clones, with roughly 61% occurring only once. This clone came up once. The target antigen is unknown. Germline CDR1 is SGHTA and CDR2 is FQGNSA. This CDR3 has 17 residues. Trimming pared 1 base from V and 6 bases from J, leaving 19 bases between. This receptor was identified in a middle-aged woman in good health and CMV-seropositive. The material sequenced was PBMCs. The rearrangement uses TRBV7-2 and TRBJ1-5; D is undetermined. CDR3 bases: TGTGCCAGCAGCTTAGAGGGATCGGGGAGTCTGGGTCAGCCCCAGCATTTT. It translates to CASSLEGSGSLGQPQHF.